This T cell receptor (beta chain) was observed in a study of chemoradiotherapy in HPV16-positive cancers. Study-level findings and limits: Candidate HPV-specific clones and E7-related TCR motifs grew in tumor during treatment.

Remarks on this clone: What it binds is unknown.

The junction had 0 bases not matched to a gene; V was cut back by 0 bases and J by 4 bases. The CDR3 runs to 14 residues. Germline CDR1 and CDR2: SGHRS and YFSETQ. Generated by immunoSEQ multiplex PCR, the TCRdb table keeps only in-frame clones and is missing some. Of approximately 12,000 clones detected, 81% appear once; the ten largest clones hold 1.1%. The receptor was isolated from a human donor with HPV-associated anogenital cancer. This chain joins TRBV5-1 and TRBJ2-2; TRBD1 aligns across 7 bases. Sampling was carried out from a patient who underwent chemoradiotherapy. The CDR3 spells CASSLGQGTGELFF. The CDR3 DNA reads TGCGCCAGCAGCTTGGGACAGGGCACCGGGGAGCTGTTTTTT.